This TCR beta chain was observed in a study of T cells in Graves' hyperthyroidism and ophthalmopathy. Study-level points and caveats: Most clonotypes expanded in thyroid above 0.001 were likewise present in blood. Classification by a 13 V-J model distinguished ophthalmopathy from stable hyperthyroidism. Progression to ophthalmopathy was predicted a median of 6.5 months early.

The CDR3 covers 13 residues. Per the germline V gene, CDR1 is DFQATT and CDR2 is SNEGSKA (reference sequence). The V end lost 0 bases, the J end lost 4 bases, and 10 bases lay between the germline ends. Exclusion followed for patients with uncontrolled infection, other autoimmune disease, pregnancy or lactation. Regarding this clonotype: The antigen is unknown.

It was RNA transcripts that yielded the amplified TCR beta CDR3 regions. First-round RT-PCR targeting the TCR CDR3 was performed with the HTBI primer set. TCRdb redid the calling of the multiplex PCR reads with MiXCR, one entry per CDR3 protein. This table has 530,000 or so distinct CDR3 sequences, roughly 46% appearing once. The chain links TRBV20-1 to TRBJ2-7; tentative D call: TRBD2 (5 bases). What was sequenced was peripheral blood or thyroid tissue (not recorded which). The clonotype originates from a woman aged 18-29 years with Graves' hyperthyroidism. CDR3 in DNA: TGCAGTGCTAGAGAGAGCGGTAGATACGAGCAGTACTTC. It encodes CSARESGRYEQYF.